These T cell receptor beta chains were read from a single sample in a study of T-cell reconstitution after alpha-beta-depleted transplantation in children. MiXCR, applied by TCRdb to the PCR reads, yields one record per CDR3 protein. The sample includes roughly 200,000 distinct CDR3 sequences, roughly 8.3% seen only once; the top ten take 35% to 45%. The specimen comprised PBMCs, mostly from graft donor cells, sampled 360 days after TCRalphabeta/CD19-depleted stem cell transplant. The receptor set was obtained from a male patient between 2 and 10 years old who had a stem cell transplant for acute myeloid leukemia, so the T cells may come from the graft donor. Both conserved end residues are part of each CDR3. The order of the fields is J gene, clone size, D gene, V gene, CDR3 protein, CDR3 DNA. A D gene is named only where the DNA matches it firmly. Part of the rows lack a size; the others show once, few, many or a class for expanded clones.

j_gene: TRBJ1-1
abundance: many
d_gene: TRBD1
v_gene: TRBV20-1
CDR3aa: CSADRVDTEAFF
CDR3nt: TGCAGTGCTGACAGGGTGGACACTGAAGCTTTCTTT

j_gene: TRBJ2-1
abundance: few
d_gene: .
v_gene: TRBV4-1
CDR3aa: CASSQDYSYNEQFF
CDR3nt: TGCGCCAGCAGCCAAGATTACAGTTACAATGAGCAGTTCTTC

j_gene: TRBJ2-5
abundance: .
d_gene: .
v_gene: TRBV12-3/TRBV12-4
CDR3aa: CASSLVGDGETQYF
CDR3nt: TGTGCCAGCAGCCTAGTGGGTGATGGAGAGACCCAGTACTTC

j_gene: TRBJ1-2
abundance: few
d_gene: .
v_gene: TRBV29-1
CDR3aa: CSALPPGYGYTF
CDR3nt: TGCAGCGCCCTCCCGCCGGGCTATGGCTACACCTTC

j_gene: TRBJ2-5
abundance: few
d_gene: .
v_gene: TRBV20-1
CDR3aa: CSATSTNQETQYF
CDR3nt: TGCAGTGCTACCAGCACTAATCAAGAGACCCAGTACTTC

j_gene: TRBJ2-2
abundance: few
d_gene: TRBD1
v_gene: TRBV7-2
CDR3aa: CASSSATGTDVYGELFF
CDR3nt: TGTGCCAGCAGCTCGGCAACGGGGACAGATGTTTACGGGGAGCTGTTTTTT

j_gene: TRBJ2-7
abundance: once
d_gene: .
v_gene: TRBV27
CDR3aa: CASSLRNHYEQYF
CDR3nt: TGTGCCAGCAGTTTACGGAACCACTACGAGCAGTACTTC

j_gene: TRBJ2-7
abundance: .
d_gene: TRBD2
v_gene: TRBV12-3/TRBV12-4
CDR3aa: CASSPQVVTSGAYEQYF
CDR3nt: TGTGCCAGCAGTCCCCAAGTCGTGACTAGCGGGGCCTACGAGCAGTACTTC

j_gene: TRBJ2-3
abundance: few
d_gene: .
v_gene: TRBV7-3
CDR3aa: CASSPRTVTDTQYF
CDR3nt: TGTGCCAGCAGCCCCAGGACAGTCACAGATACGCAGTATTTT

j_gene: TRBJ2-3
abundance: few
d_gene: .
v_gene: TRBV7-2
CDR3aa: CASSRSPVTRADTQYF
CDR3nt: TGTGCCAGCAGCCGCTCCCCAGTCACGAGAGCAGATACGCAGTATTTT

j_gene: TRBJ2-4
abundance: .
d_gene: .
v_gene: TRBV12-5
CDR3aa: CASGFLHGQGIGNIQYF
CDR3nt: TGTGCTAGTGGCTTCCTCCACGGGCAGGGCATCGGGAACATTCAGTACTTC

j_gene: TRBJ1-6
abundance: .
d_gene: TRBD1
v_gene: TRBV5-1
CDR3aa: CASSEGQGFSPLHF
CDR3nt: TGCGCCAGCAGCGAGGGACAGGGATTTTCACCCCTCCACTTT

j_gene: TRBJ2-3
abundance: many
d_gene: TRBD2
v_gene: TRBV12-3/TRBV12-4
CDR3aa: CASSYVATSAISDTQYF
CDR3nt: TGTGCCAGCAGTTACGTCGCTACTAGCGCTATTTCAGATACGCAGTATTTT

j_gene: TRBJ2-6
abundance: once
d_gene: .
v_gene: TRBV29-1
CDR3aa: CSVEDALSGANVLTF
CDR3nt: TGCAGCGTTGAAGACGCCCTCTCTGGGGCCAACGTCCTGACTTTC

j_gene: TRBJ2-3
abundance: many
d_gene: TRBD2
v_gene: TRBV20-1
CDR3aa: CSASSGRGGLADTQYF
CDR3nt: TGCAGTGCTAGTAGCGGGAGGGGCGGGCTTGCTGATACGCAGTATTTT

j_gene: TRBJ1-5
abundance: many
d_gene: .
v_gene: TRBV12-3/TRBV12-4
CDR3aa: CASSQQVQPQHF
CDR3nt: TGTGCCAGCAGTCAACAGGTACAGCCCCAGCATTTT

j_gene: TRBJ2-7
abundance: many
d_gene: TRBD2
v_gene: TRBV20-1
CDR3aa: CSCWASGPSYEQYF
CDR3nt: TGCAGTTGTTGGGCTAGCGGGCCTTCCTACGAGCAGTACTTC

j_gene: TRBJ1-3
abundance: few
d_gene: .
v_gene: TRBV5-1
CDR3aa: CASSFGPDGDSGNTIYF
CDR3nt: TGCGCCAGCAGCTTTGGGCCCGACGGGGACTCTGGAAACACCATATATTTT

j_gene: TRBJ2-3
abundance: many
d_gene: .
v_gene: TRBV5-1
CDR3aa: CASSFRRTVTDTQYF
CDR3nt: TGCGCCAGCAGCTTCAGACGGACGGTCACGGATACGCAGTATTTT

j_gene: TRBJ2-2
abundance: .
d_gene: TRBD2
v_gene: TRBV20-1
CDR3aa: CSARFGLAGGNTGELFF
CDR3nt: TGCAGTGCTAGATTCGGACTAGCGGGGGGAAACACCGGGGAGCTGTTTTTT

j_gene: TRBJ1-4
abundance: many
d_gene: .
v_gene: TRBV6-5
CDR3aa: CASTMLGYYEKLFF
CDR3nt: TGTGCCAGCACCATGTTAGGGTACTATGAAAAACTGTTTTTT

j_gene: TRBJ2-5
abundance: few
d_gene: TRBD2
v_gene: TRBV10-3
CDR3aa: CAISLRLAGKETQYF
CDR3nt: TGTGCCATCAGTCTCAGACTAGCGGGGAAGGAGACCCAGTACTTC

j_gene: TRBJ2-3
abundance: many
d_gene: .
v_gene: TRBV6-2/TRBV6-3
CDR3aa: CASLTDSTDTQYF
CDR3nt: TGTGCCAGCCTTACAGATAGCACAGATACGCAGTATTTT

j_gene: TRBJ2-2
abundance: .
d_gene: TRBD2
v_gene: TRBV7-2
CDR3aa: CASSPTSVFTGELFF
CDR3nt: TGTGCCAGCAGCCCGACTAGCGTTTTTACCGGGGAGCTGTTTTTT

j_gene: TRBJ1-2
abundance: .
d_gene: .
v_gene: TRBV29-1
CDR3aa: CSVEDRNGSPNYGYTF
CDR3nt: TGCAGCGTTGAAGATCGGAATGGCAGCCCTAACTATGGCTACACCTTC

j_gene: TRBJ2-5
abundance: many
d_gene: TRBD1
v_gene: TRBV12-3/TRBV12-4
CDR3aa: CASSAGTGAETQYF
CDR3nt: TGTGCCAGCAGTGCCGGGACAGGGGCTGAGACCCAGTACTTC

j_gene: TRBJ1-4
abundance: many
d_gene: .
v_gene: TRBV11-2
CDR3aa: CASSLESGGYDEKLFF
CDR3nt: TGTGCCAGCAGCTTAGAATCAGGCGGGTACGATGAAAAACTGTTTTTT

j_gene: TRBJ1-6
abundance: .
d_gene: .
v_gene: TRBV7-2
CDR3aa: CASSLARLGSSYNSPLHF
CDR3nt: TGTGCCAGCAGCTTAGCGCGTCTGGGCAGCTCCTATAATTCACCCCTCCACTTT

j_gene: TRBJ2-3
abundance: few
d_gene: TRBD1
v_gene: TRBV27
CDR3aa: CASSSGTGSRIGAADTQYF
CDR3nt: TGTGCCAGCAGTTCCGGGACAGGATCCCGAATCGGGGCGGCAGATACGCAGTATTTT

j_gene: TRBJ2-5
abundance: many
d_gene: .
v_gene: TRBV7-7
CDR3aa: CASGREPQETQYF
CDR3nt: TGTGCTAGTGGCAGGGAGCCTCAAGAGACCCAGTACTTC

j_gene: TRBJ2-1
abundance: many
d_gene: .
v_gene: TRBV28
CDR3aa: CASSSPGPSYNEQFF
CDR3nt: TGTGCCAGCAGTTCTCCCGGGCCCTCCTACAATGAGCAGTTCTTC

j_gene: TRBJ2-7
abundance: .
d_gene: .
v_gene: TRBV12-3/TRBV12-4
CDR3aa: CASSRLGASYEQYF
CDR3nt: TGTGCCAGCAGTCGACTAGGCGCCTCCTACGAGCAGTACTTC

j_gene: TRBJ2-1
abundance: .
d_gene: .
v_gene: TRBV20-1
CDR3aa: CSARGSGDSSYNEQFF
CDR3nt: TGCAGTGCTAGAGGGAGCGGCGATAGCTCCTACAATGAGCAGTTCTTC

j_gene: TRBJ1-5
abundance: few
d_gene: TRBD1
v_gene: TRBV20-1
CDR3aa: CSAMDRGKVKGQPQHF
CDR3nt: TGCAGTGCTATGGACAGGGGAAAAGTCAAGGGTCAGCCCCAGCATTTT

j_gene: TRBJ1-1
abundance: few
d_gene: .
v_gene: TRBV15
CDR3aa: CATSRDRKVAEAFF
CDR3nt: TGTGCCACCAGCAGAGATAGGAAGGTAGCTGAAGCTTTCTTT

j_gene: TRBJ1-1
abundance: .
d_gene: TRBD1
v_gene: TRBV15
CDR3aa: CATSRREGQGAWAFF
CDR3nt: TGTGCCACCAGCCGTCGGGAGGGACAGGGGGCTTGGGCTTTCTTT

j_gene: TRBJ1-5
abundance: many
d_gene: .
v_gene: TRBV5-1
CDR3aa: CASSLGGFDQPQHF
CDR3nt: TGCGCCAGCAGCCTCGGGGGCTTCGATCAGCCCCAGCATTTT

j_gene: TRBJ1-1
abundance: many
d_gene: .
v_gene: TRBV5-1
CDR3aa: CASSYVTLNTEAFF
CDR3nt: TGCGCCAGCAGCTACGTCACCCTGAACACTGAAGCTTTCTTT

j_gene: TRBJ2-2
abundance: .
d_gene: .
v_gene: TRBV12-3/TRBV12-4
CDR3aa: CASSYSSGGPTNTGELFF
CDR3nt: TGTGCCAGCAGTTACTCGTCCGGGGGGCCTACGAACACCGGGGAGCTGTTTTTT

j_gene: TRBJ2-7
abundance: .
d_gene: .
v_gene: TRBV4-2
CDR3aa: CASSHSDAEQYF
CDR3nt: TGTGCCAGCAGCCACTCTGATGCCGAGCAGTACTTC

j_gene: TRBJ2-3
abundance: many
d_gene: TRBD2
v_gene: TRBV4-2
CDR3aa: CASSQDVTSGSITQYF
CDR3nt: TGTGCCAGCAGCCAAGACGTCACTAGCGGGAGTATTACGCAGTATTTT

j_gene: TRBJ2-1
abundance: few
d_gene: .
v_gene: TRBV15
CDR3aa: CATSLGTTSDEQFF
CDR3nt: TGTGCCACCAGCCTGGGGACCACTTCTGATGAGCAGTTCTTC

j_gene: TRBJ2-2
abundance: few
d_gene: TRBD2
v_gene: TRBV12-3/TRBV12-4
CDR3aa: CASSFASGGARTGELFF
CDR3nt: TGTGCCAGCAGTTTTGCTAGCGGGGGGGCGAGGACCGGGGAGCTGTTTTTT

j_gene: TRBJ2-5
abundance: .
d_gene: .
v_gene: TRBV4-3
CDR3aa: CASSQDGSRKETQYF
CDR3nt: TGCGCCAGCAGCCAAGACGGATCCCGGAAAGAGACCCAGTACTTC

j_gene: TRBJ2-4
abundance: few
d_gene: .
v_gene: TRBV7-6
CDR3aa: CASSPDFKDIQYF
CDR3nt: TGTGCCAGCAGTCCAGACTTTAAGGACATTCAGTACTTC

j_gene: TRBJ1-2
abundance: once
d_gene: TRBD1
v_gene: TRBV27
CDR3aa: CASSKGSGQGGYGYTF
CDR3nt: TGTGCCAGCAGCAAAGGGTCCGGACAGGGGGGCTATGGCTACACCTTC

j_gene: TRBJ2-1
abundance: many
d_gene: .
v_gene: TRBV11-3
CDR3aa: CASSLARGHNEQFF
CDR3nt: TGTGCCAGCAGCTTGGCCCGGGGGCACAATGAGCAGTTCTTC

j_gene: TRBJ2-3
abundance: many
d_gene: .
v_gene: TRBV12-3/TRBV12-4
CDR3aa: CASSNIGGYTDTQYF
CDR3nt: TGTGCCAGCAGCAATATAGGCGGGTACACAGATACGCAGTATTTT

j_gene: TRBJ2-5
abundance: many
d_gene: TRBD2
v_gene: TRBV12-3/TRBV12-4
CDR3aa: CASSLAGVETQYF
CDR3nt: TGCGCCAGCAGCCTAGCGGGGGTTGAGACCCAGTACTTC

j_gene: TRBJ2-7
abundance: .
d_gene: TRBD2
v_gene: TRBV4-2
CDR3aa: CASSLRLAGGPSSYEQYF
CDR3nt: TGTGCCAGCAGCCTTCGACTAGCGGGAGGCCCGAGCTCCTACGAGCAGTACTTC

j_gene: TRBJ2-1
abundance: many
d_gene: .
v_gene: TRBV7-6
CDR3aa: CASSSVITRTSNEQFF
CDR3nt: TGTGCCAGCAGCTCCGTAATTACTCGGACCAGCAATGAGCAGTTCTTC

j_gene: TRBJ2-2
abundance: many
d_gene: TRBD1
v_gene: TRBV6-1
CDR3aa: CASRTPDRGPDGELFF
CDR3nt: TGTGCCAGCAGGACCCCGGACAGGGGGCCGGACGGGGAGCTGTTTTTT